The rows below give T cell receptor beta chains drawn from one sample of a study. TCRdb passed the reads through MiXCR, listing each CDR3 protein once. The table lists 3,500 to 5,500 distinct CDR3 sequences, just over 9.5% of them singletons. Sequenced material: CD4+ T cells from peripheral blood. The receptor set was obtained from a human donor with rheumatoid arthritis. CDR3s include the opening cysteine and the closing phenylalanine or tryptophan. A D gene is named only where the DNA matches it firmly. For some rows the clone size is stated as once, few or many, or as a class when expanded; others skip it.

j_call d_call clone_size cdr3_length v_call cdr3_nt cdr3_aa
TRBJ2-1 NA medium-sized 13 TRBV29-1 TGCAGCGTTGAAGATATCTCGTCGGGGGTTGGGTTCTTC CSVEDISSGVGFF
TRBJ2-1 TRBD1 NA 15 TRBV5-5 TGTGCCAGCGTCTTGAGGACAGGGGGCGGGAATGAGCAGTTCTTC CASVLRTGGGNEQFF
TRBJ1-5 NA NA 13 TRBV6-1 TGTGAAAGCAGTGAAATGAAAAAGAAGAAAAAGAATTTT CESSEMKKKKKNF
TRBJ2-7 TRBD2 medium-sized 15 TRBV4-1 TGCGCCAGCAGCCAAGAGACTAGCCGGTCAATTGTGCAGTACTTC CASSQETSRSIVQYF
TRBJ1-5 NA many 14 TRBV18 TGTGCCAGCTCACCACAAGGCGGGAATCAGCCCCAGCATTTT CASSPQGGNQPQHF
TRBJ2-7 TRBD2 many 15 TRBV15 TGTGCCACCAGCAGAGACGGACTAGCGCCCTACGAGCAGTACTTC CATSRDGLAPYEQYF
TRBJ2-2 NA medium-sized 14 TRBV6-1 TGTGCCAGCAGTGAAGTCTTTAGTTCCGGGGAGCTGTTTTTT CASSEVFSSGELFF
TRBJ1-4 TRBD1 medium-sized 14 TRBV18 TGTGCCAGCTCACCACTACAGGGGGCTGAAAAACTGTTTTTT CASSPLQGAEKLFF
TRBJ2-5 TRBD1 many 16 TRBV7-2 TGTGCCAGCAGCTTAGGAGGGACAGCAAGCCAAGAGACCCAGTACTTC CASSLGGTASQETQYF
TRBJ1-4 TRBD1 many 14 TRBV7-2 TGTGCCAGCAGCCCGGACAGGGGGACTGAAAAACTGTTTTTT CASSPDRGTEKLFF
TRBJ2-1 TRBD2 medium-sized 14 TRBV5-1 TGCGCCAGCAGCATGGGGGGGACCCAGAATGAGCAGTTCTTC CASSMGGTQNEQFF
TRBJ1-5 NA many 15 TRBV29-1 TGCAGCGTTGAGGTCCCCCAGGGGCGCGATCAGCCCCAGCATTTT CSVEVPQGRDQPQHF
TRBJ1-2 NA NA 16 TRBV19 TGTGCCAGCAGACGACTTCCAGGGGAGGGGAGCTATGGCTACACCTTC CASRRLPGEGSYGYTF
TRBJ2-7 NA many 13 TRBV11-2 TGTGCCAGCAGCTTAGACAGGGCCTACGAGCAGTACTTC CASSLDRAYEQYF
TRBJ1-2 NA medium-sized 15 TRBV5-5 TGTGCCAGCAGCCCTGGACAGAACATCAACTATGGCTACACCTTC CASSPGQNINYGYTF
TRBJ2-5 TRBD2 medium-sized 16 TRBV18 TGTGCCAGCTCACCGAGGACTAGCGGACTGGGGGAGACCCAGTACTTC CASSPRTSGLGETQYF
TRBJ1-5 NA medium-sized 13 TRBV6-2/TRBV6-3 TGTGCCAGCAGTTACTCGCGAAATCAGCCCCAGCATTTT CASSYSRNQPQHF
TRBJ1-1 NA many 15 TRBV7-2 TGTGCCAGCAGCTTAGAGTCGGGGGGATTCACTGAAGCTTTCTTT CASSLESGGFTEAFF
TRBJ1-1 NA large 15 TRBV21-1 TGTGCCAGCCATATATGGACAGGGGTAAGAGCTGAAGCTTTCTTT CASHIWTGVRAEAFF
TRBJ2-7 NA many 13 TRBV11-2 TGTGCCAGCAGCTTAGGGGAGACCTACGAGCAGTACTTC CASSLGETYEQYF
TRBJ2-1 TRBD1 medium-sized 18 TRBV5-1 TGCGCCAGCAGCCCGACAGGGGGCAAGGCGGTCCAGAGGAATGAGCAGTTCTTC CASSPTGGKAVQRNEQFF
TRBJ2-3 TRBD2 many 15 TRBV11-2 TGTGCCAGCAGCTCATTAGCGGGAGCCTCGGATACGCAGTATTTT CASSSLAGASDTQYF
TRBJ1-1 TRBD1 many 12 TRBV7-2 TGTGCCAGCAGCCCTGGACAGGCTGAAGCTTTCTTT CASSPGQAEAFF
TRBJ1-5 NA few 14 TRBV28 TGTGCCAGCCAAAAATCTATTAGCAATCAGCCCCAGCATTTT CASQKSISNQPQHF
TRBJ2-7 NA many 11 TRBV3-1 TGTGCCAGCAGCCGCCAACAGGAGCAGTACTTC CASSRQQEQYF
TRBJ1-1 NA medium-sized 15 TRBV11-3 TGTGCCAGCAGTTCCACGTACAGGGATCGAGCTGAAGCTTTCTTT CASSSTYRDRAEAFF
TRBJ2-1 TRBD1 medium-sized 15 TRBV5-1 TGCGCCAGCAGACCTGGGACAGGGGGCTACAATGAGCAGTTCTTC CASRPGTGGYNEQFF
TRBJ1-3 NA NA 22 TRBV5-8 NA CASSPHSGSYNEQFFGPDTIYF
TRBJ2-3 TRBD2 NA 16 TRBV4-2 TGTGCCAGCAGCCAAGATCTGCTAGCGGGAGTAAATACGCAGTATTTT CASSQDLLAGVNTQYF
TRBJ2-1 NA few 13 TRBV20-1 TGCAGTGCTAGAGATCTCTCCTACAATGAGCAGTTCTTC CSARDLSYNEQFF
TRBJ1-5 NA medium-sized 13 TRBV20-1 TGCAGTGCTATAGACAGTAGCAATCAGCCCCAGCATTTT CSAIDSSNQPQHF
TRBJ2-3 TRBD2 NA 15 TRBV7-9 TGTGCCAGCAGCTACTCGGGACTACCCACAGATACGCAGTATTTT CASSYSGLPTDTQYF
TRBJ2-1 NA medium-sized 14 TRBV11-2 TGTGCCAGCAGCCGAGGGGGCTCCTACAATGAGCAGTTCTTC CASSRGGSYNEQFF
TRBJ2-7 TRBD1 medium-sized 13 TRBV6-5 TGTGCCAGCAGCCCTGGGACAGGGGGCCAGCAGTACTTC CASSPGTGGQQYF
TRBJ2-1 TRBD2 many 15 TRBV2 TGTGCCAGCAGTGAGGGACTACAGAGCTACAATGAGCAGTTCTTC CASSEGLQSYNEQFF
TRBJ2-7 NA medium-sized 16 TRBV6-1 TGTGCCAGCAGTGAAGAGGGGTGGAGACGGTCTATGAAGCAGTACTTC CASSEEGWRRSMKQYF
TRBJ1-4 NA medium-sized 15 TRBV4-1 TGCGCCAGCAGCCAGGGACGCGCAACTAATGAAAAACTGTTTTTT CASSQGRATNEKLFF
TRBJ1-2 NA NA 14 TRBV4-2 TGTGCCAGCAGCCAAGATCTACAGAGTGGGGGCTACACCTTC CASSQDLQSGGYTF
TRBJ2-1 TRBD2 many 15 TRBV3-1 TGTGCCAGCAGCCAGGAGCTAGCGGCCTACAATGAGCAGTTCTTC CASSQELAAYNEQFF
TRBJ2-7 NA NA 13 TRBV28 TGTGCCAGCAGAGGGCCGGGAGACTACGAGCAGTACTTC CASRGPGDYEQYF
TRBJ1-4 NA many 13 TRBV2 TGTGCCAGCACAACAGGGAATAATGAAAAACTGTTTTTT CASTTGNNEKLFF
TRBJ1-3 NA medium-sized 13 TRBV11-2 TGTGCCAGCAGCCCGGGAGGTGGAAACACCATATATTTT CASSPGGGNTIYF
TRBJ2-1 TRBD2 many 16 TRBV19 TGTGCCAGTAGTCACCTAAGGGGGGGATCAGCGGGAGAACAGTTCTTC CASSHLRGGSAGEQFF
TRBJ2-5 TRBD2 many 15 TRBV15 TGTGCCACCAGCAGAGACACTAGCGGCCAAGAGACCCAGTACTTC CATSRDTSGQETQYF
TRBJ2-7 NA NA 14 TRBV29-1 TGCAGCGTTGGGGGGAAGTCCTCGTCCTACGAGCAGTACTTC CSVGGKSSSYEQYF
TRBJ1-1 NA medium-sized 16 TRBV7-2 TGTGCCAGCAGCCTAGATTCATCGCTACTGAACACTGAAGCTTTCTTT CASSLDSSLLNTEAFF
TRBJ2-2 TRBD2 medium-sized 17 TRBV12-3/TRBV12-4 TGTGCCAGCAGATTGACAGCGGCGGGAGGGCCGGCCGGGGAGCTGTTTTTT CASRLTAAGGPAGELFF
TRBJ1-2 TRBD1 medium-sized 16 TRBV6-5 TGTGCCAGCAGTCCGCTTCCCGGGACAGCGGGCAATGGCTACACCTTC CASSPLPGTAGNGYTF
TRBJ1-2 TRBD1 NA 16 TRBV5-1 TGCGCCAGCAGCTTGTCCGGGACAAACAGGGGCTATGGCTACACCTTC CASSLSGTNRGYGYTF
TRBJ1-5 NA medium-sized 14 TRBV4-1 TGCGCCAGCAACCCAGGGCATAGCAATCAGCCCCAGCATTTT CASNPGHSNQPQHF